These 12 T cell receptor beta chains came from one sample sequenced in a study of blood T cell repertoires in COVID-19. Sequencing used immunoSEQ multiplex PCR; TCRdb keeps in-frame clones, though not all of them. The sample includes roughly 260,000 clones, about 87% of them seen just once. The sequenced sample consisted of PBMCs or T cells enriched from blood (not recorded which). These receptor sequences come from a woman aged 25 to 39 with acute COVID-19.

The table lists this clone with a count of one. This chain connects TRBV10-3 to TRBJ1-5; D perhaps matches TRBD1 (5 bases). The ends were cut back, 6 bases at V and 7 bases at J, with 13 bases in the middle. The CDR3 consists of 13 residues. Germline V gene data show CDR1 as ENHRY and CDR2 as SYGVKD. The CDR3 protein is CAIRGERGQPQHF. DNA of the CDR3: TGTGCCATCAGGGGGGAGCGGGGACAGCCCCAGCATTTT.

The genes are TRBV2 and TRBJ2-7; 7 bases are shared with TRBD2. There are 14 residues in the CDR3. Germline CDR1 reads SNHLY; CDR2 reads FYNNEI. V gave up 3 bases and J gave up 7 bases; unmatched junction bases: 9. The CDR3 spells CASSDIPGGNEQYF. In DNA form, the CDR3 reads TGTGCCAGCAGTGACATTCCGGGGGGTAATGAGCAGTACTTC.

The rearrangement uses TRBV4-3 and TRBJ1-1, with 10 bases matching TRBD1. V lost 0 bases, J lost 0 bases, and 10 bases stayed unmatched. Germline CDR1 reads LGHNA; CDR2 reads YSLEER. The CDR3 sequence is 19 residues long. The CDR3 coding sequence is TGCGCCAGCAGCCAAGAAGATCTGCGGGACAGGGGCCTGAACACTGAAGCTTTCTTT. This sequence encodes CASSQEDLRDRGLNTEAFF.

This clone turned up a few times. This sequence joins TRBV9 and TRBJ1-5; 11 bases align to TRBD1. Trimming took 0 bases from V and 6 from J; bases not matched to a gene: 5. The germline CDR1 and CDR2 sequences are SGDLS and YYNGEE. The CDR3 is 16 residues long. CDR3 in DNA: TGTGCCAGCAGCGTAGATGGACAGGGGGCTGGTCAGCCCCAGCATTTT. This translates into CASSVDGQGAGQPQHF. The complete variable domain, with remaining parts taken from reference TRBV9 and TRBJ1-5, reads DSGVTQTPKHLITATGQRVTLRCSPRSGDLSVYWYQQSLDQGLQFLIQYYNGEERAKGNILERFSAQQFPDLHSELNLSSLELGDSALYFCASSVDGQGAGQPQHFGDGTRLSIL.

This chain uses TRBV5-4 with TRBJ1-5, with a weak D call TRBD1 (5 bases). The CDR3 loop spans 14 amino acids. Germline CDR1 and CDR2: SGHNT and YYREEE (reference sequence). With 0 bases removed from V and 5 bases from J, the gap between germline ends came to 9 bases. CDR3 sequence reads: CASSLGGEDQPQHF. The CDR3 DNA reads TGTGCCAGCAGCTTGGGGGGGGAAGATCAGCCCCAGCATTTT.

To note about this clone: A junction end diverges from the germline sequence, so it may reflect a read error. For the CDR3, the DNA is TGTGCTAGTGGTTTATTTGGGACAGGGACCTCCCACGAGCAGTACTTC. This encodes CASGLFGTGTSHEQYF. This chain joins TRBV12-5 and TRBJ2-7; 9 bases line up with TRBD1. The CDR3 length is 16 residues. CDR1 LGHNT and CDR2 FRNRAP come from the germline V gene.

V gene TRBV4-1 combines with J gene TRBJ2-1, with D hard to call. Trimming shortened V by 1 base and J by 8 bases, and 15 bases separated the two germline ends. Germline CDR1 is MGHRA and CDR2 is YSYEKL. This CDR3 region has 15 residues. CDR3 DNA: TGCGCCAGCAGCCAAGGATACTACCCGCGCCATGAGCAGTTCTTC. It is translated as CASSQGYYPRHEQFF.

This clone showed up just a few times. The chain employs TRBV4-1 and TRBJ2-1; 7 bases align to TRBD1. The CDR3 runs to 16 residues. Germline V gene sequence: CDR1 MGHRA, CDR2 YSYEKL. V shed 0 bases, J shed 7 bases, and the junction held 9 bases outside the gene matches. The CDR3 nucleotides read TGCGCCAGCAGCCAAGAACGACCAACAGGGGAGAATGAGCAGTTCTTC. Translated, it gives CASSQERPTGENEQFF.

The chain has TRBV19 and TRBJ2-3; 9 bases match TRBD1. Germline CDR1 LNHDA, CDR2 SQIVND (reference sequence). Trimming took 1 base from V and 4 from J; bases not matched to a gene: 0. CDR3 length: 14 amino acids. In DNA form, the CDR3 reads TGTGCCAGTAGTATAGGACAGGGGGCAGATACGCAGTATTTT. It encodes CASSIGQGADTQYF.

The rearrangement joins TRBV9 to TRBJ2-2; no clear D gene. The CDR3 is 12 residues long. From germline, CDR1 is SGDLS and CDR2 YYNGEE. V lost 2 bases and J lost 3, with 2 bases in between. The CDR3 DNA is TGTGCCAGCAGCGTCGACACCGGGGAGCTGTTTTTT. It specifies CASSVDTGELFF.

This chain links TRBV7-2 with TRBJ2-7; 7 bases map to TRBD1. The CDR3 has 16 amino acids. The V gene end was trimmed by 0 bases and the J gene end by 1 base; junction bases not matched to a gene: 6. CDR1 is SGHTA and CDR2 is FQGNSA in the germline V gene. CDR3 region: CASSLALTGLSYEQYF. The CDR3 nucleotides are TGTGCCAGCAGCTTAGCCCTGACAGGGCTTTCCTACGAGCAGTACTTC.

The chain uses TRBV10-1 and TRBJ1-2, with unresolved D. This CDR3 has 13 amino acids. Trimming pared 2 bases from V and 2 bases from J, leaving 6 bases between. From germline, CDR1 is WNHNN and CDR2 SYGVQD (reference sequence). The CDR3 loop is CASSEKPNYGYTF. CDR3 coding DNA: TGCGCCAGCAGTGAGAAGCCCAACTATGGCTACACCTTC.